These 3 T cell receptor beta chains came from one sample sequenced in a study of blood T cell repertoires in COVID-19. Assay: immunoSEQ multiplex PCR; the TCRdb copy retains only in-frame clones and omits some. Of about 170,000 clones in the sample, over 80% are singletons; the top ten hold 8.4%. Sample: peripheral blood. These receptors came from an older woman with acute or convalescent COVID-19.

This rearrangement joins TRBV9 to TRBJ2-1, with 8 bases that match TRBD2. Unmatched junction bases numbered 13, after V lost 3 bases and J lost 5 bases. Germline V gene data show CDR1 as SGDLS and CDR2 as YYNGEE. The CDR3 loop spans 17 amino acids. CDR3 in DNA: TGTGCCAGCAGCGGAGGAGCGGGAGAAAGCGTAAACAATGAGCAGTTCTTC. This encodes CASSGGAGESVNNEQFF.

This chain links TRBV6-5 with TRBJ2-5, with D possibly being TRBD1 (6 bases). The germline gives CDR1 MNHEY, CDR2 SVGAGI. The CDR3 totals 14 residues. The germline V and J ends were trimmed by 0 bases and 5 bases, with 10 bases remaining between them. The CDR3 bases are TGTGCCAGCAGTTACTCGTCAGGGGTGGAGACCCAGTACTTC. Translated: CASSYSSGVETQYF.

The chain carries TRBV6-5 and TRBJ2-1, with D perhaps matching TRBD2 (6 bases). With 10 bases removed from V and 4 bases from J, the gap between germline ends came to 17 bases. CDR1 is MNHEY, CDR2 SVGAGI, per germline. The CDR3 is 14 residues long. The CDR3 DNA reads TGTGCCACTGCCGTAGCGGACGCTTACAATGAGCAGTTCTTC. Translated, it gives CATAVADAYNEQFF.